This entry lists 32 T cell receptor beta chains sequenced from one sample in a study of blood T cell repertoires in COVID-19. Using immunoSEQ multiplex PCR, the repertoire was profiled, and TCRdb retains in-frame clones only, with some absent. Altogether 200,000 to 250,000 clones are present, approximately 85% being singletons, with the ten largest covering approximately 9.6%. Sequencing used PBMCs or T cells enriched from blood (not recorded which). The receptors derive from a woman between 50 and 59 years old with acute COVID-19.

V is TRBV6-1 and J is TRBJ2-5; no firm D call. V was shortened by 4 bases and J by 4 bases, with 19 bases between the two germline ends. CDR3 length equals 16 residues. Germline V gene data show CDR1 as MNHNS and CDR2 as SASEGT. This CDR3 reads CASSGGIVAVGETQYF. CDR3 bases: TGTGCCAGCAGTGGCGGCATTGTGGCGGTAGGAGAGACCCAGTACTTC.

This CDR3 reads CASSLLAGRNEQFF. In DNA form, the CDR3 reads TGTGCCAGCAGTTTATTGGCAGGGAGGAATGAGCAGTTCTTC. V and J are TRBV27 and TRBJ2-1; a possible D gene is TRBD2 (6 bases). V was trimmed by 1 base and J by 7 bases, leaving 11 bases between them. Germline CDR1 reads MNHEY; CDR2 reads SMNVEV (reference sequence). The CDR3 spans 14 residues.

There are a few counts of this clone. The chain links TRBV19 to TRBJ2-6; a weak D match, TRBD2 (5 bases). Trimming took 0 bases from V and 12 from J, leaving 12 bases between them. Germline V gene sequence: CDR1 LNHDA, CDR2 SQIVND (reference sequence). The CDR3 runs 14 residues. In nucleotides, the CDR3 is TGTGCCAGTAGTATAGACCGGGGTTTCGGCGTCCTGACTTTC. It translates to CASSIDRGFGVLTF.

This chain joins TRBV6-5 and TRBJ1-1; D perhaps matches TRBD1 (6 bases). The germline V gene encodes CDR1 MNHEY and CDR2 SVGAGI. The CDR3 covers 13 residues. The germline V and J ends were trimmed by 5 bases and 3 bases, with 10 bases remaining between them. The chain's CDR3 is CASSRQVYTEAFF. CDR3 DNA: TGTGCCAGCAGTCGACAGGTGTACACTGAAGCTTTCTTT.

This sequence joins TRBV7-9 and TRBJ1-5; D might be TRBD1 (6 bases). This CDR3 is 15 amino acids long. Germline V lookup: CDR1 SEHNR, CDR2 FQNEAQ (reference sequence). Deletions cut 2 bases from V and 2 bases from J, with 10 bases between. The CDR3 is CASSLYRDRNQPQHF. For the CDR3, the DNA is TGTGCCAGCAGCTTATACAGGGATCGCAATCAGCCCCAGCATTTT.

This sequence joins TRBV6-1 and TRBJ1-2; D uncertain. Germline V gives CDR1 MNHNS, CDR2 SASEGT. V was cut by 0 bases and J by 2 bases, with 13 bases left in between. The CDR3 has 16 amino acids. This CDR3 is CASSEAAGSLNYGYTF. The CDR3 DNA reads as TGTGCCAGCAGTGAAGCAGCTGGGAGCCTAAACTATGGCTACACCTTC.

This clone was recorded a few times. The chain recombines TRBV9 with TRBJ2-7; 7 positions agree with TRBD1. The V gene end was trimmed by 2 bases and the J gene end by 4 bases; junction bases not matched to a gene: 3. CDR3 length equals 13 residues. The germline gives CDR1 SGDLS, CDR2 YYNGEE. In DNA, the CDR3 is TGTGCCAGCAGCGTGGGGACAGCGTACGAGCAGTACTTC. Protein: CASSVGTAYEQYF.

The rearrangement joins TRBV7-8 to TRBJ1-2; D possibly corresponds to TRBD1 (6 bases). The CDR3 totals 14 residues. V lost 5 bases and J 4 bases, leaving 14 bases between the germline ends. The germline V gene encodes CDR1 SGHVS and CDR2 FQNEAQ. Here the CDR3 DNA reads TGTGCCAGCAGCGCACAGGGATTTGGCTATGGCTACACCTTC. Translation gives CASSAQGFGYGYTF.

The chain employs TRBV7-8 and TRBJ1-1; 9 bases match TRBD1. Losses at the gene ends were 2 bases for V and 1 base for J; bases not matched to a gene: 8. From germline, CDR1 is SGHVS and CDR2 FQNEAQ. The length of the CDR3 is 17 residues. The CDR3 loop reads CASSLTGGAVGNTEAFF. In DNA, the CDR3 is TGTGCCAGCAGCTTAACAGGGGGCGCGGTCGGGAACACTGAAGCTTTCTTT.

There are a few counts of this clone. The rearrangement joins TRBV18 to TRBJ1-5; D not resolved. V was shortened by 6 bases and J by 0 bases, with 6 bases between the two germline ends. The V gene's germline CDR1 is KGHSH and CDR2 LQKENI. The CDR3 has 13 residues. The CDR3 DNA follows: TGTGCCAGCTCTGACTATAGCAATCAGCCCCAGCATTTT. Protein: CASSDYSNQPQHF.

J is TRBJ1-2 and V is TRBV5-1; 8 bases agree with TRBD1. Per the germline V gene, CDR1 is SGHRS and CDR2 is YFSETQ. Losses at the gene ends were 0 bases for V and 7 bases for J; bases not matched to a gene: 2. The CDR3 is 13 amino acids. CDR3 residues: CASSLGGQGGYTF. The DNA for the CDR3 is TGCGCCAGCAGCTTGGGCGGACAGGGTGGCTACACCTTC.

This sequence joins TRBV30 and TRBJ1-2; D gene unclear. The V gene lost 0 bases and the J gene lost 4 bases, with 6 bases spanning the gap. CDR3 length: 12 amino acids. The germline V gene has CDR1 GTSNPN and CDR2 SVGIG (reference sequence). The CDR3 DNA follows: TGTGCCTGGAGTGTACATACCTATGGCTACACCTTC. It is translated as CAWSVHTYGYTF.

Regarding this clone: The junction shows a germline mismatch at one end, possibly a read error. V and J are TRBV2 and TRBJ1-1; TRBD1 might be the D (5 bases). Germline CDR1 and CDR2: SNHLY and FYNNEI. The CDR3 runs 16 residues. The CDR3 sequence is CASSEDTQEIGTEAFF. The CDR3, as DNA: TGTGCCAGCAGCGAAGATACACAGGAAATAGGAACTGAAGCTTTCTTT.

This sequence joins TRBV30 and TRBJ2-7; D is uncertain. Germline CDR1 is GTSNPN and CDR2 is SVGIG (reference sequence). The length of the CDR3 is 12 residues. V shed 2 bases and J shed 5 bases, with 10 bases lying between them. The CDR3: CAWSPPSHEQYF. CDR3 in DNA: TGTGCCTGGAGTCCTCCTTCTCACGAGCAGTACTTC.

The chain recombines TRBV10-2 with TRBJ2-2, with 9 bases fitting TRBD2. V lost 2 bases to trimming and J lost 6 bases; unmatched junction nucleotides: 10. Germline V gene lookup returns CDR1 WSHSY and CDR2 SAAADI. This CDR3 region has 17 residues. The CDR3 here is CASSEQRGGANPGELFF. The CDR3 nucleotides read TGCGCCAGCAGTGAGCAGCGCGGGGGGGCGAATCCCGGGGAGCTGTTTTTT.

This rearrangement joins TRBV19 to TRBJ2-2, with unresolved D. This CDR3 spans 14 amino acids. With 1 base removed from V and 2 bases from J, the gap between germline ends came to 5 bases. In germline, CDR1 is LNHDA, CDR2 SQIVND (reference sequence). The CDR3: CASSIGSNTGELFF. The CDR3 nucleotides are TGTGCCAGTAGTATAGGTAGTAACACCGGGGAGCTGTTTTTT.

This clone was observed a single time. CDR3 DNA sequence: TGTGCCAGCAGTTTCCCCAGGGGCCCCCAGCATTTT. The encoded protein is CASSFPRGPQHF. The rearrangement links TRBV27 to TRBJ1-5; a weak D match, TRBD1 (6 bases). The germline V gene has CDR1 MNHEY and CDR2 SMNVEV (reference sequence). With 3 bases removed from V and 10 bases from J, the gap between germline ends came to 10 bases. The CDR3 spans 12 residues.

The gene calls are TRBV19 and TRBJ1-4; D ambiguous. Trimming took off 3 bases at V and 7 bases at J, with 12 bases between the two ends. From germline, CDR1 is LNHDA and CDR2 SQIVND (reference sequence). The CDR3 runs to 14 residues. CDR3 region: CASSIGGRGEKLFF. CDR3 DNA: TGTGCCAGTAGTATTGGTGGACGGGGTGAAAAACTGTTTTTT.

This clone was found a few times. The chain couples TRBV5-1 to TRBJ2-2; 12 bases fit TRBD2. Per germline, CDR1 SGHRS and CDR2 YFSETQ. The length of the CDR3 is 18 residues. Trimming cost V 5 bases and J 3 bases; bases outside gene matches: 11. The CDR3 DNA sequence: TGCGCCAGCAGTACCGGGCTAGCGGGGGGGCCAGACACCGGGGAGCTGTTTTTT. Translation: CASSTGLAGGPDTGELFF.

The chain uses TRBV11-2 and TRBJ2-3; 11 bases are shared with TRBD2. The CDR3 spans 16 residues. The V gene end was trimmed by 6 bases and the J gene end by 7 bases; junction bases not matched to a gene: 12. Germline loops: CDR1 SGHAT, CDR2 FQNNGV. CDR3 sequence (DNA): TGTGCCAGCAGTTACGCACTAGCGGGGGAAAGAAATACGCAGTATTTT. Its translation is CASSYALAGERNTQYF.

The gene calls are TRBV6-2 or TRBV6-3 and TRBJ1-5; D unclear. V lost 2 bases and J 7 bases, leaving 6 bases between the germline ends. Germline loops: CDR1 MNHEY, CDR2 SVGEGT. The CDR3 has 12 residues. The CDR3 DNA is TGTGCCAGCAGTTACCTCTACCAGCCCCAGCATTTT. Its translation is CASSYLYQPQHF.

In nucleotides, the CDR3 is TGTGCCAGCAGCTTTACAGGGGGCCTAGGCTACACCTTC. Its protein product is CASSFTGGLGYTF. V usage is TRBV5-4 and J usage is TRBJ1-2; 9 positions match TRBD1. With V trimmed by 2 bases and J by 8 bases, 4 bases remained unmatched. There are 13 residues in the CDR3. Germline CDR1 and CDR2: SGHNT and YYREEE (reference sequence).

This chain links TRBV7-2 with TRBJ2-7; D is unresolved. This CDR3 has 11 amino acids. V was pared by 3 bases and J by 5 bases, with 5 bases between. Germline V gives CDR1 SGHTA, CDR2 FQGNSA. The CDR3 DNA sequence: TGTGCCAGCAGCTTTGGAGACGAGCAGTACTTC. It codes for CASSFGDEQYF. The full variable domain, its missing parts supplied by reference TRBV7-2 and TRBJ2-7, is GAGVSQSPSNKVTEKGKDVELRCDPISGHTALYWYRQSLGQGLEFLIYFQGNSAPDKSGLPSDRFSAERTGGSVSTLTIQRTQQEDSAVYLCASSFGDEQYFGPGTRLTVT.

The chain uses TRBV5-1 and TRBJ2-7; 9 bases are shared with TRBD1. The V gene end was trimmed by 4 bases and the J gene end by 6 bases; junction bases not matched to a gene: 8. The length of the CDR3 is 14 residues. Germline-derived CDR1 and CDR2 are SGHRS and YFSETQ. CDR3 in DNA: TGCGCCAGCAGCGGGGGGACAGGGCAACTCGAGCAGTACTTC. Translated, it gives CASSGGTGQLEQYF.

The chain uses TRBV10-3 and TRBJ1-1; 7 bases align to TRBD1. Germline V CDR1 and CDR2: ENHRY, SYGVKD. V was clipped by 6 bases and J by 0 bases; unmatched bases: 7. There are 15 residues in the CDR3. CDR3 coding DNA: TGTGCCATCAGGGAGGGACAGAGCATGAACACTGAAGCTTTCTTT. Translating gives CAIREGQSMNTEAFF.

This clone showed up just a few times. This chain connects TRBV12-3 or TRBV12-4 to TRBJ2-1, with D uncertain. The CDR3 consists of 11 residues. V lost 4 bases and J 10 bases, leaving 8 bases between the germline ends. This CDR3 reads CASSSKREQFF. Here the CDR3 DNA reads TGTGCCAGCAGTTCCAAGCGCGAGCAGTTCTTC.

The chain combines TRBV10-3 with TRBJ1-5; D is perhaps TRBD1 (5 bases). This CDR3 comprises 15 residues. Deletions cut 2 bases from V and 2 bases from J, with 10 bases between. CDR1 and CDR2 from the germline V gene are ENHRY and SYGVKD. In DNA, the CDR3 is TGTGCCATCAGTGAGCTAGGGGAAGGCAATCAGCCCCAGCATTTT. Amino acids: CAISELGEGNQPQHF.

The CDR3 is CASSQEAVETQYF. CDR3 coding DNA: TGTGCCAGCAGCCAAGAGGCCGTGGAGACCCAGTACTTC. V gene TRBV14 combines with J gene TRBJ2-5; D is ambiguous. This CDR3 comprises 13 residues. Trimming removed 0 bases at V and 5 bases at J, with 7 bases between. The germline V gene encodes CDR1 SGHDN and CDR2 FVKESK. Full variable domain (remainder filled in from reference TRBV14 and TRBJ2-5): EAGVTQFPSHSVIEKGQTVTLRCDPISGHDNLYWYRRVMGKEIKFLLHFVKESKQDESGMPNNRFLAERTGGTYSTLKVQPAELEDSGVYFCASSQEAVETQYFGPGTRLLVL.

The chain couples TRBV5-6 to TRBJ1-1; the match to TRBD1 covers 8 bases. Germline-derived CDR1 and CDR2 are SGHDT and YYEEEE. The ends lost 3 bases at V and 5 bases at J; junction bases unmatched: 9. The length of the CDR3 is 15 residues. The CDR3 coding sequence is TGTGCCAGCAGCTCTCCAGGGGGCGCGGGAACTGAAGCTTTCTTT. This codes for CASSSPGGAGTEAFF.

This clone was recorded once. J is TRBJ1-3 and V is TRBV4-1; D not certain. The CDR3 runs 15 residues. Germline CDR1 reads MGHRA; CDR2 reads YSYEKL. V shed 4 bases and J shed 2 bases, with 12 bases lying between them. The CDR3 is CASSRSGVTGNTIYF. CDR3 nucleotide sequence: TGCGCCAGCAGCCGCAGCGGGGTCACTGGAAACACCATATATTTT.

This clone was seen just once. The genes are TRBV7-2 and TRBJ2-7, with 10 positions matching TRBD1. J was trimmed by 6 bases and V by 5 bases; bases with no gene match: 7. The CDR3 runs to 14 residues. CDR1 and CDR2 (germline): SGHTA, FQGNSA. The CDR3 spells CASSMGQGKFEQYF. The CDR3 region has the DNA TGTGCCAGCAGCATGGGACAGGGGAAGTTCGAGCAGTACTTC.

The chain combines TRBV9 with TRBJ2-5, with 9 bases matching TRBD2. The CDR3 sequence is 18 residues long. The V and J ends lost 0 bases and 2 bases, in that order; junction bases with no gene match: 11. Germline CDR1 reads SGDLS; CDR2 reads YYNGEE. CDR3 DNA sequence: TGTGCCAGCAGCGTAGGGTTAAGTGCGGGGGGGCCTCAAGAGACCCAGTACTTC. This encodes CASSVGLSAGGPQETQYF.